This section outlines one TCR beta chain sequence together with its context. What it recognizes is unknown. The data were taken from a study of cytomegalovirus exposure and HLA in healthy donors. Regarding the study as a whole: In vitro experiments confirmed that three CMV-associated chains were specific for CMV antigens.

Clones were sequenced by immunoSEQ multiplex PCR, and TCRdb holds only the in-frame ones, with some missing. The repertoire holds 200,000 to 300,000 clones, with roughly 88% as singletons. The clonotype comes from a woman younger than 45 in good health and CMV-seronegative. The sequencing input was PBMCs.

The CDR3 region is CASRPPLGRGTEAFF. CDR3 DNA: TGTGCCAGCAGACCCCCATTAGGGAGGGGCACTGAAGCTTTCTTT. The rearrangement joins TRBV5-6 to TRBJ1-1; D may be TRBD1 (5 bases). CDR1 and CDR2 from the germline V gene are SGHDT and YYEEEE. V shed 5 bases and J shed 4 bases, with 18 bases lying between them. This CDR3 is built from 15 residues.